Sequencing of this T cell receptor (beta chain) was carried out in a study of T cells in narcolepsy. Repertoires were generated with immunoSEQ multiplex PCR, while TCRdb's copy carries only in-frame clones and drops some. The sample lists tens of thousands of clones, around 83% occurring once. This CDR3 has 15 amino acids. Germline CDR1 and CDR2: MNHNS and SASEGT. Trimming left V 1 base short and J 10 bases short, with 19 bases between. Whole-study results and caveats: Same-patient CSF and blood CD4+ T cell clonotypes included HCRT-specific and TRIB2-specific autoreactive ones. Reportedly, autoreactive clonotypes were serially detected in patients' blood but not controls'.

This clone showed up just a few times. Its specificity is not known. The specimen sequenced was memory (CD45RA-) CD4+ T cells from blood. The V call is TRBV6-1, the J call TRBJ1-2; D gene ambiguous. The source is a human donor in good health. Here the CDR3 reads CASSEGPGISDTYTF. DNA of the CDR3: TGTGCCAGCAGTGAAGGCCCCGGGATCTCCGACACCTACACCTTC.